The T cell receptor beta chain described here comes from a study of technical replicates of blood from a handful of donors. The assay was immunoSEQ multiplex PCR, and TCRdb's table has in-frame clones only and misses some. Of 45,000 to 65,000 clones in the sample, roughly 92% were seen once. Germline V gives CDR1 SGHDT, CDR2 YYEEEE. This CDR3 comprises 13 residues. With V trimmed by 2 bases and J by 4 bases, 3 bases remained unmatched. The V and J genes are TRBV5-6 and TRBJ2-7, with 7 positions matching TRBD1. This clonotype was obtained from a human donor in good health. Sequencing was done on a sample of T cells isolated from PBMCs. Written as DNA, the CDR3 is TGTGCCAGCAGCTTCGGGACAGATTACGAGCAGTACTTC. Translating gives CASSFGTDYEQYF.